This entry lists 20 T cell receptor beta chains sequenced from one sample in a study of human T cells and chemical hapten exposure. TCRdb ran MiXCR on the RACE reads and lists one entry per CDR3 protein. The data hold 150,000 to 200,000 distinct CDR3 sequences, with about 20% observed a single time. Sample time point: patch test 1, 2 weeks after DPC sensitization. Sample treatment: therapeutic diphenylcyclopropenone sensitization with weekly scalp DPC. The material sequenced was whole blood, taken in connection with sensitization to the hapten diphenylcyclopropenone (DPC). These receptors were collected from a woman aged 50 to 65 with alopecia areata. Some clones in this sample may be carry-over from other donors' samples.

This sequence joins TRBV28 and TRBJ1-2, with no clear D. Trimming removed 8 bases from V and 0 bases from J, with 13 bases in between. The germline gives CDR1 MDHEN, CDR2 SYDVKM. This CDR3 contains 14 residues. The CDR3 region is CASGGETANYGYTF. CDR3 DNA sequence: TGTGCCAGCGGCGGGGAGACTGCTAACTATGGCTACACCTTC.

The chain uses TRBV20-1 and TRBJ2-3; 8 bases fit TRBD2. The CDR3 runs to 14 residues. Germline-derived CDR1 and CDR2 are DFQATT and SNEGSKA (reference sequence). Trimming cost V 1 base and J 4 bases; bases outside gene matches: 4. Here the CDR3 DNA reads TGCAGTGCTAGAGTCGGACTAGCACCAGATACGCAGTATTTT. Translated, it gives CSARVGLAPDTQYF.

This clonotype has only a few counts. The rearrangement joins TRBV16 to TRBJ1-6; D gene ambiguous. This CDR3 has 13 residues. V shed 4 bases and J shed 10 bases, with 11 bases lying between them. CDR1 and CDR2 from the germline V gene are KGHSY and FQNENV. CDR3 loop: CASSLTWRSPLHF. In nucleotides, the CDR3 is TGTGCCAGCAGCCTGACGTGGCGGTCACCCCTCCACTTT.

The CDR3 is CASSRTVVNPRWANVLTF. The CDR3 nucleotides read TGTGCCAGCAGTCGGACGGTCGTAAACCCTCGCTGGGCCAACGTCCTGACTTTC. The V call is TRBV7-9, the J call TRBJ2-6; D not certain. The CDR3 has 18 residues. CDR1 SEHNR and CDR2 FQNEAQ come from the germline V gene (reference sequence). Trimming stripped 6 bases from V and 5 bases from J, with 23 bases between.

CDR3 region: CASSLDGLSYNEQFF. CDR3 coding DNA: TGTGCCAGCAGCTTAGACGGTCTCTCCTACAATGAGCAGTTCTTC. This chain joins TRBV7-2 and TRBJ2-1, with D hard to call. Looked up from germline, CDR1 is SGHTA and CDR2 is FQGNSA. V dropped 1 base and J dropped 0 bases, with 7 bases sitting between them. This CDR3 is 15 amino acids long.

This clonotype was counted a few times. This chain uses TRBV12-3 or TRBV12-4 with TRBJ2-5; D is undetermined. V was clipped by 5 bases and J by 1 base, with 5 bases between them. This CDR3 region has 12 residues. The CDR3 region has the DNA TGTGCCAGCAGTCTGTTCCAAGAGACCCAGTACTTC. It yields the protein CASSLFQETQYF.

The sample holds many counts of this clonotype. The chain combines TRBV10-2 with TRBJ2-7; tentatively, D is TRBD1 (5 bases). CDR3 length equals 15 residues. Trimming took 3 bases from V and 6 from J, leaving 18 bases between them. CDR1 is WSHSY and CDR2 is SAAADI in the germline V gene. CDR3 protein: CASSDTAGRVSEQYF. As DNA, the CDR3 is TGCGCCAGCAGTGATACGGCAGGGCGAGTTTCCGAGCAGTACTTC.

This sequence joins TRBV6-1 and TRBJ2-2; 7 bases are a match to TRBD1. The CDR3 is made up of 14 amino acids. Germline V gives CDR1 MNHNS, CDR2 SASEGT. The J segment lost 3 bases and the V segment lost 2 bases, leaving 0 bases of the junction unmatched. CDR3 in amino acids: CASSEQGDTGELFF. The CDR3 DNA reads as TGTGCCAGCAGTGAACAGGGGGACACCGGGGAGCTGTTTTTT.

This clonotype was found a few times. This rearrangement joins TRBV2 to TRBJ2-1; 8 bases match TRBD1. The trim removed 3 bases at V and 7 bases at J, leaving 8 bases unmatched. Germline assignment: CDR1 SNHLY and CDR2 FYNNEI. The CDR3 is 15 residues long. CDR3 region: CASSEWQGALNEQFF. CDR3 DNA: TGTGCCAGCAGTGAGTGGCAGGGGGCGTTGAATGAGCAGTTCTTC.

This clonotype has just a few counts. CDR3 protein: CSVIFGLAGDSEQYF. For the CDR3, the DNA is TGCAGCGTCATCTTCGGACTAGCGGGAGATAGCGAGCAGTACTTC. This chain uses TRBV29-1 with TRBJ2-7; TRBD2 agrees at 13 bases. The germline V gene encodes CDR1 SQVTM and CDR2 ANQGSEA. With V trimmed by 6 bases and J by 6 bases, 11 bases remained unmatched. The CDR3 totals 15 residues.

This clonotype was detected a few times. The chain couples TRBV7-6 to TRBJ2-3; no firm D call. From germline, CDR1 is SGHVS and CDR2 FNYEAQ. The CDR3 runs 13 residues. V dropped 2 bases and J dropped 4 bases, with 7 bases sitting between them. CDR3 residues: CASSLSRADTQYF. In nucleotides, the CDR3 is TGTGCCAGCAGCTTATCTAGAGCAGATACGCAGTATTTT.

The gene calls are TRBV4-2 and TRBJ2-7; 8 bases are shared with TRBD2. Germline lookup yields CDR1 LGHNA and CDR2 YNFKEQ. The V gene end was trimmed by 2 bases and the J gene end by 6 bases; junction bases not matched to a gene: 3. This CDR3 region has 13 residues. CDR3 DNA: TGTGCCAGCAGCCAATGGCGGGAGGCCGAGCAGTACTTC. Protein product: CASSQWREAEQYF.

The J gene is TRBJ2-3, the V gene TRBV7-2; D remains unclear. Germline V lookup: CDR1 SGHTA, CDR2 FQGNSA. Trimming removed 1 base at V and 0 bases at J, with 8 bases between. The CDR3 has 15 amino acids. The DNA for the CDR3 is TGTGCCAGCAGCTTAGGTGTCGCAAGCACAGATACGCAGTATTTT. Translation gives CASSLGVASTDTQYF.

Only a few counts were recorded for this clonotype. This chain links TRBV10-3 with TRBJ2-5; TRBD2 matches at 10 bases. CDR1 ENHRY and CDR2 SYGVKD come from the germline V gene. V shed 8 bases and J 4 bases; nucleotides not matched to a gene: 19. CDR3 length: 18 amino acids. Here the CDR3 reads CAIGGSSGRLQFGETQYF. CDR3 DNA sequence: TGTGCCATCGGAGGGTCTAGCGGGAGACTTCAATTCGGAGAGACCCAGTACTTC.

The chain is built from TRBV5-1 and TRBJ1-1, with no clear D. CDR3 size: 14 residues. V gave up 6 bases and J gave up 1 base, with 13 bases separating them. The germline V gene encodes CDR1 SGHRS and CDR2 YFSETQ. CDR3 nucleotides: TGCGCCAGCAAAGCGCAACAGACGAACACTGAAGCTTTCTTT. Amino acid sequence: CASKAQQTNTEAFF.

V and J are TRBV19 and TRBJ2-2; D tentatively reads TRBD1 or TRBD2 (5 bases each). Per the germline V gene, CDR1 is LNHDA and CDR2 is SQIVND (reference sequence). Trimming removed 5 bases from V and 3 bases from J, with 16 bases in between. The CDR3 runs 16 residues. The CDR3 protein is CASSLVWGSDTGELFF. The CDR3, as DNA: TGTGCCAGTAGTTTGGTCTGGGGGAGTGACACCGGGGAGCTGTTTTTT.

This clonotype was observed a few times. The chain combines TRBV20-1 with TRBJ2-3; the D gene is possibly TRBD2 (6 bases). The ends were cut back, 1 base at V and 2 bases at J, with 13 bases in the middle. Per the germline V gene, CDR1 is DFQATT and CDR2 is SNEGSKA (reference sequence). This CDR3 has 15 residues. The CDR3 protein is CSARAASEATDTQYF. In DNA, the CDR3 is TGCAGTGCTAGAGCGGCTAGCGAGGCCACAGATACGCAGTATTTT.

CDR3 sequence (DNA): TGTGCCACCAGCAGAGATTGGAGGCGAGACAATGAGCAGTTCTTC. Translated: CATSRDWRRDNEQFF. This sequence joins TRBV15 and TRBJ2-1, with D possibly being TRBD2 (5 bases). Trimming cost V 0 bases and J 5 bases, with 11 bases left between them. CDR1 is LNHNV and CDR2 is YYDKDF in the germline V gene (reference sequence). This CDR3 contains 15 residues.

J is TRBJ2-7 and V is TRBV5-1; D unclear. Germline CDR1 and CDR2: SGHRS and YFSETQ. Trimming took 0 bases from V and 6 from J, leaving 10 bases between them. This CDR3 comprises 13 residues. CDR3 coding DNA: TGCGCCAGCAGCTTGGCCGGCGTCTCCGAGCAGTACTTC. This translates into CASSLAGVSEQYF.

The chain uses TRBV7-9 and TRBJ2-4; no definite D call. CDR3 length: 13 amino acids. V dropped 5 bases and J dropped 6 bases, with 11 bases sitting between them. CDR1 SEHNR and CDR2 FQNEAQ come from the germline V gene (reference sequence). The chain's CDR3 is CASSGDASNIQYF. In DNA form, the CDR3 reads TGTGCCAGCAGCGGAGACGCTTCAAACATTCAGTACTTC.